These 21 T cell receptor beta chains came from one sample sequenced in a study of cytomegalovirus exposure and HLA in healthy donors. In the PCR, 60 Vbeta and 13 Jbeta primers were used. Profiling relied on immunoSEQ multiplex PCR, and the TCRdb table lists in-frame clones only, not all of them. Altogether 80,000 to 95,000 clones are present, approximately 85% being singletons, with the ten largest covering roughly 5.3%. The material sequenced was PBMCs. The receptors shown here come from a woman aged 18-29 years in good health and CMV-seropositive.

The V gene is TRBV30, the J gene TRBJ2-7; D might be TRBD1 (5 bases). Germline assignment: CDR1 GTSNPN and CDR2 SVGIG (reference sequence). V dropped 2 bases and J dropped 2 bases, with 16 bases sitting between them. The CDR3 has 15 amino acids. This CDR3 reads CAWSTPWGGPYEQYF. The CDR3 DNA sequence: TGTGCCTGGAGTACACCCTGGGGCGGCCCCTACGAGCAGTACTTC.

Here the CDR3 DNA reads TGCGCCAGCAGCCAAGTGGAAGGGAGCGAGCAGTTCTTC. It codes for CASSQVEGSEQFF. V gene TRBV4-1 combines with J gene TRBJ2-1; the D gene is possibly TRBD2 (5 bases). Germline-derived CDR1 and CDR2 are MGHRA and YSYEKL. The CDR3 loop spans 13 amino acids. Trimming shortened V by 1 base and J by 10 bases, and 11 bases separated the two germline ends.

CDR3 DNA: TGCGCCAGCAGCCAAAGGATTTTCTGGGAGTATGGCTACACCTTC. Protein product: CASSQRIFWEYGYTF. The chain employs TRBV4-1 and TRBJ1-2, with D unresolved. Germline V gives CDR1 MGHRA, CDR2 YSYEKL. The CDR3 length is 15 residues. Deletions cut 2 bases from V and 5 bases from J, with 15 bases between.

The rearrangement joins TRBV5-6 to TRBJ2-1; D unclear. CDR1 is SGHDT and CDR2 is YYEEEE in the germline V gene. Between the trimmed V and J ends, which lost 4 bases and 4 bases, there was a span of 9 bases. The CDR3 covers 13 residues. The CDR3 reads CASSSVAYNEQFF. Here the CDR3 DNA reads TGTGCCAGCAGCAGCGTAGCTTACAATGAGCAGTTCTTC.

The CDR3 protein is CASARAGGGADTQYF. The CDR3 region has the DNA TGTGCCAGCGCTAGAGCGGGAGGAGGGGCAGATACGCAGTATTTT. The chain has TRBV6-4 and TRBJ2-3, with 9 bases identical to TRBD2. The trim removed 8 bases at V and 4 bases at J, leaving 10 bases unmatched. The CDR3 totals 15 residues. Germline CDR1 MRHNA, CDR2 SNTAGT.

The J gene is TRBJ2-7, the V gene TRBV30, with D tentatively TRBD2 (6 bases). Per the germline V gene, CDR1 is GTSNPN and CDR2 is SVGIG (reference sequence). V was shortened by 3 bases and J by 7 bases, with 19 bases between the two germline ends. This CDR3 contains 14 residues. DNA for the CDR3: TGTGCCTGGAGGATTCAGGCGGGACGGGGTGAGCAGTACTTC. This translates into CAWRIQAGRGEQYF.

The J gene is TRBJ2-5, the V gene TRBV5-4; the match to TRBD2 covers 8 bases. The germline V gene has CDR1 SGHNT and CDR2 YYREEE (reference sequence). The junction had 9 bases not matched to a gene; V was cut back by 0 bases and J by 2 bases. The CDR3 loop spans 17 amino acids. The CDR3 DNA follows: TGTGCCAGCAGCTTGGGGCTGAGCGGGGGCCCTCAAGAGACCCAGTACTTC. Amino acid sequence: CASSLGLSGGPQETQYF. Filled out from reference TRBV5-4 and TRBJ2-5, the complete variable domain reads ETGVTQSPTHLIKTRGQQVTLRCSSQSGHNTVSWYQQALGQGPQFIFQYYREEENGRGNFPPRFSGLQFPNYSSELNVNALELDDSALYLCASSLGLSGGPQETQYFGPGTRLLVL.

The CDR3 nucleotides are TGCGCCAGCAGCTTGCAGGGTCGGGTGAACACTGAAGCTTTCTTT. This translates into CASSLQGRVNTEAFF. V is TRBV5-1 and J is TRBJ1-1; possibly TRBD1 for D (5 bases). The germline V gene has CDR1 SGHRS and CDR2 YFSETQ. Trimming took 1 base from V and 0 from J, leaving 10 bases between them. CDR3 length: 15 residues. Combining the CDR3 with reference TRBV5-1 and TRBJ1-1 gives the whole variable domain KAGVTQTPRYLIKTRGQQVTLSCSPISGHRSVSWYQQTPGQGLQFLFEYFSETQRNKGNFPGRFSGRQFSNSRSEMNVSTLELGDSALYLCASSLQGRVNTEAFFGQGTRLTVV.

The chain uses TRBV7-3 and TRBJ2-6; TRBD2 is a possible D gene (5 bases). The V end lost 3 bases, the J end lost 1 base, and 16 bases lay between the germline ends. This CDR3 is built from 18 residues. Germline V gene data show CDR1 as SGHTA and CDR2 as FQGTGA. The CDR3 DNA follows: TGTGCCAGCAGCTTCCAGGACCCCGGGATTTCTGGGGCCAACGTCCTGACTTTC. Protein sequence: CASSFQDPGISGANVLTF.

The J gene is TRBJ1-2, the V gene TRBV5-1; the D is unclear. V gave up 1 base and J gave up 3 bases, with 16 bases separating them. The CDR3 runs to 16 residues. In germline, CDR1 is SGHRS, CDR2 YFSETQ. CDR3 amino acids: CASSLSPSASDYGYTF. The CDR3 DNA sequence: TGCGCCAGCAGCTTGTCCCCCAGCGCTAGTGACTATGGCTACACCTTC.

The rearrangement joins TRBV4-1 to TRBJ2-7; the match to TRBD1 covers 11 bases. Trimming at V came to 1 base and at J to 2 bases, leaving 4 bases not matched to a gene. Looked up from germline, CDR1 is MGHRA and CDR2 is YSYEKL. The CDR3 length is 16 residues. The CDR3 DNA reads TGCGCCAGCAGCCAAGCACTGGGACAGGGGGCCTACGAGCAGTACTTC. The encoded protein is CASSQALGQGAYEQYF.

The J gene is TRBJ2-3, the V gene TRBV6-4, with 9 bases matching TRBD2. CDR3 length: 15 residues. Trimming cost V 6 bases and J 0 bases; bases outside gene matches: 4. The V gene's germline CDR1 is MRHNA and CDR2 SNTAGT. CDR3 region: CASSPRGGSTDTQYF. The CDR3 bases are TGTGCCAGCAGCCCGCGGGGGGGAAGCACAGATACGCAGTATTTT.

The chain combines TRBV13 with TRBJ2-1; a possible D gene is TRBD1 (5 bases). Germline CDR1 reads PRHDT; CDR2 reads FYEKMQ (reference sequence). The CDR3 has 16 amino acids. Trimming left V 2 bases short and J 6 bases short, with 17 bases between. CDR3 DNA: TGTGCCAGCAGCTTATATTTTGGTGACAGAAGCAATGAGCAGTTCTTC. Translation gives CASSLYFGDRSNEQFF.

The rearrangement links TRBV5-1 to TRBJ2-7, with D perhaps TRBD1 (6 bases). V lost 0 bases and J 2 bases, leaving 12 bases between the germline ends. The CDR3 totals 15 residues. CDR1 and CDR2 from the germline V gene are SGHRS and YFSETQ. The CDR3 coding sequence is TGCGCCAGCAGCTTGGGGGCAGGGGTTACCTACGAGCAGTACTTC. This gives the protein CASSLGAGVTYEQYF.

A single count supports this clone. The CDR3: CASSFSAGVIYNEQFF. The CDR3 DNA is TGCGCCAGCAGCTTTTCCGCGGGGGTAATATACAATGAGCAGTTCTTC. The chain employs TRBV5-1 and TRBJ2-1; 7 positions agree with TRBD2. This CDR3 is built from 16 residues. The V gene's germline CDR1 is SGHRS and CDR2 YFSETQ. The V segment lost 2 bases and the J segment 4 bases; nucleotides outside the gene matches: 9.

The chain is built from TRBV11-2 and TRBJ1-1, with a tentative D call TRBD1 (5 bases). Germline loops: CDR1 SGHAT, CDR2 FQNNGV. V was cut by 4 bases and J by 5 bases, with 8 bases left in between. There are 12 residues in the CDR3. CDR3 region: CASSSGRTEAFF. CDR3 nucleotide sequence: TGTGCCAGCAGCTCAGGGAGGACTGAAGCTTTCTTT.

This chain connects TRBV19 to TRBJ2-7; D possibly corresponds to TRBD1 (5 bases). CDR1 LNHDA and CDR2 SQIVND come from the germline V gene (reference sequence). The CDR3 extends over 13 amino acids. Trimming pared 3 bases from V and 2 bases from J, leaving 8 bases between. This CDR3 is CASSIQGTYEQYF. In DNA, the CDR3 is TGTGCCAGTAGTATTCAGGGTACCTACGAGCAGTACTTC.

The V gene is TRBV6-5, the J gene TRBJ2-5; TRBD1 might be the D (6 bases). Germline-derived CDR1 and CDR2 are MNHEY and SVGAGI. The CDR3 spans 16 residues. With 2 bases removed from V and 4 bases from J, the gap between germline ends came to 17 bases. The CDR3 nucleotides read TGTGCCAGCAGTTACGACCGAGCGGTACAGGGAGAGACCCAGTACTTC. It encodes CASSYDRAVQGETQYF.

The chain's CDR3 is CASSLRQGSEKLFF. The CDR3 bases are TGTGCCAGCAGCCTAAGACAGGGAAGTGAAAAACTGTTTTTT. The V and J genes are TRBV6-5 and TRBJ1-4; 7 bases line up with TRBD1. Losses at the gene ends were 6 bases for V and 7 bases for J; bases not matched to a gene: 8. The germline V gene encodes CDR1 MNHEY and CDR2 SVGAGI. CDR3 length: 14 residues.

This chain uses TRBV15 with TRBJ1-4; 7 nucleotides match TRBD1. V lost 0 bases and J lost 6; bases outside the gene matches: 4. This CDR3 is built from 15 residues. Germline V gene sequence: CDR1 LNHNV, CDR2 YYDKDF (reference sequence). Here the CDR3 reads CATSRDPQGDEKLFF. The CDR3 nucleotides are TGTGCCACCAGCAGAGATCCGCAGGGGGATGAAAAACTGTTTTTT.

The count of this clone is one. CDR3 DNA: TGTGCCAGCAGTGAAGACATCGGGAGCTCCTACGAGCAGTACTTC. It codes for CASSEDIGSSYEQYF. The chain links TRBV6-1 to TRBJ2-7, with D perhaps TRBD2 (6 bases). The CDR3 is 15 residues long. The germline V gene has CDR1 MNHNS and CDR2 SASEGT. Trimming stripped 1 base from V and 0 bases from J, with 10 bases between.